This TCR beta chain was recorded in a study of shared clonotypes between healthy human individuals. The assay was immunoSEQ multiplex PCR, and TCRdb's table has in-frame clones only and misses some. In the table there are more than 2 million clones, 90% to 95% of which are singletons. Naive CD8 cells lacked CD45RO, underwent positive selection for CCR7 and left out terminally differentiated effector memory CD45RA+ cells. Germline V lookup: CDR1 MNHEY, CDR2 SMNVEV (reference sequence). V was trimmed by 4 bases and J by 3 bases, leaving 22 bases between them. The CDR3 runs 17 residues. The sequenced material came from naive CD8+ T cells from PBMCs. This TCR came from a man between 18 and 35 years old in good health. Some clones in this sample may be carry-over from other donors' samples. The J gene is TRBJ2-7, the V gene TRBV27, with D tentatively TRBD1 (6 bases). The CDR3 reads CASSSLKTTGQIYEQYF. Written as DNA, the CDR3 is TGTGCCAGCAGTTCCCTAAAAACGACAGGCCAGATCTACGAGCAGTACTTC.